Listed below are T cell receptor beta chains from one sample, sequenced in a study of blood T cell repertoires in COVID-19. Clones were read by immunoSEQ multiplex PCR, and TCRdb kept only the in-frame ones, dropping some. The sample includes 150,000 to 250,000 clones, about 80% of them seen just once. The sample taken for sequencing was peripheral blood. These receptor sequences come from a human donor with acute or convalescent COVID-19. The donor label of this sample is uncertain. Both conserved end residues are part of each CDR3. A D gene is named only where the DNA matches it firmly. For some rows the clone size is stated as once, few or many, or as a class when expanded; others skip it.

TRBJ2-1 17 TRBD2 once TRBV7-3 CASSFSGASGRINEQFF TGTGCCAGCAGCTTTAGTGGGGCGAGCGGGAGAATAAATGAGCAGTTCTTC
TRBJ1-1 11 NA NA TRBV5-1 CASSQNTEAFF TGCGCCAGCAGCCAGAACACTGAAGCTTTCTTT
TRBJ2-1 15 TRBD2 NA TRBV27 CASWEGLSSYNEQFF TGTGCCAGCTGGGAGGGACTGAGCTCCTACAATGAGCAGTTCTTC
TRBJ2-3 15 NA NA TRBV7-2 CASSLWGLSTDTQYF TGTGCCAGCAGCTTGTGGGGGCTGAGCACAGATACGCAGTATTTT
TRBJ2-6 17 NA NA TRBV14 CASSRDQGTTGANVLTF TGTGCCAGCAGCCGGGACCAGGGGACTACTGGGGCCAACGTCCTGACTTTC
TRBJ2-5 14 NA NA TRBV5-4 CASSLVAFQETQYF TGTGCCAGCAGCTTGGTTGCGTTCCAAGAGACCCAGTACTTC
TRBJ2-2 16 TRBD2 once TRBV7-2 CASSFQAGGPTGELFF TGTGCCAGCAGCTTCCAGGCGGGAGGGCCCACCGGGGAGCTGTTTTTT
TRBJ1-5 13 TRBD1 NA TRBV5-5 CASSRDSPEPQHF TGTGCCAGCAGCCGGGACAGCCCGGAGCCCCAGCATTTT
TRBJ1-1 14 NA NA TRBV7-9 CASSRSTGNTEAFF TGTGCCAGCAGCCGTTCGACAGGGAACACTGAAGCTTTCTTT
TRBJ1-2 15 TRBD1 NA TRBV18 CASSAPGQGNYGYTF TGTGCCAGCTCAGCGCCGGGACAGGGGAACTATGGCTACACCTTC
TRBJ2-1 16 TRBD2 NA TRBV14 CASSQVRTSGYNEQFF TGTGCCAGCAGCCAAGTGAGGACTAGCGGTTACAATGAGCAGTTCTTC
TRBJ2-7 12 NA NA TRBV10-2 CASSRVYYEQYF TGCGCCAGCAGCCGGGTATACTACGAGCAGTACTTC
TRBJ2-3 15 NA NA TRBV9 CASSASSHLTDTQYF TGTGCCAGCAGCGCCTCCTCACACCTCACAGATACGCAGTATTTT
TRBJ2-7 14 TRBD1 NA TRBV11-1 CASSLRDSTYEQYF TGTGCCAGCAGCCTCCGGGACAGCACCTACGAGCAGTACTTC
TRBJ2-3 15 TRBD1 NA TRBV18 CASSPMTGVADTQYF TGTGCCAGCTCACCCATGACAGGGGTGGCAGATACGCAGTATTTT
TRBJ1-5 17 NA NA TRBV28 CASSRSSGGRGNQPQHF TGTGCCAGCAGTCGCTCCTCGGGAGGTAGGGGCAATCAGCCCCAGCATTTT
TRBJ1-6 14 NA NA TRBV11-2 CASSLAADNSPLHF TGTGCCAGCAGCTTAGCGGCGGATAATTCACCCCTCCACTTT
TRBJ1-1 12 TRBD1 few TRBV5-4 CASSLQGVAAFF TGTGCCAGCAGCTTACAGGGGGTCGCGGCTTTCTTT
TRBJ2-6 15 NA NA TRBV3-1/TRBV3-2 CASSQVRSGANVLTF TGTGCCAGCAGCCAGGTCAGATCTGGGGCCAACGTCCTGACTTTC
TRBJ2-5 13 NA NA TRBV18 CASSNGIGETQYF TGTGCCAGCTCAAACGGGATAGGGGAGACCCAGTACTTC
TRBJ1-3 15 NA NA TRBV6-5 CASSYSFGSGNTIYF TGTGCCAGCAGTTACTCCTTCGGCTCTGGAAACACCATATATTTT
TRBJ1-2 12 NA NA TRBV2 CASSEQGHGYTF TGTGCCAGCAGTGAACAGGGCCATGGCTACACCTTC
TRBJ2-7 15 NA NA TRBV6-5 CASSYGAGTTYEQYF TGTGCCAGCAGTTACGGGGCGGGGACCACCTACGAGCAGTACTTC
TRBJ1-1 15 NA NA TRBV15 CATSRLITGNTEAFF TGTGCCACCAGCAGACTAATCACGGGGAACACTGAAGCTTTCTTT
TRBJ1-1 15 NA NA TRBV5-6 CASINRGGMNTEAFF TGTGCCAGCATCAACCGCGGGGGCATGAACACTGAAGCTTTCTTT
TRBJ2-7 15 TRBD1 NA TRBV5-1 CASSHGGTGYYEQYF TGCGCCAGCAGCCATGGGGGGACAGGGTACTACGAGCAGTACTTC
TRBJ2-3 15 TRBD1 NA TRBV5-1 CASRRTGGSTDTQYF TGCGCCAGCAGACGGACAGGGGGTAGCACAGATACGCAGTATTTT
TRBJ2-2 14 NA NA TRBV5-8 CASSRGGNTGELFF TGTGCCAGCAGCCGGGGAGGAAACACCGGGGAGCTGTTTTTT
TRBJ2-3 15 TRBD2 NA TRBV13 CASSLGLARTDTQYF TGTGCCAGCAGCTTGGGACTAGCCCGCACAGATACGCAGTATTTT
TRBJ2-7 14 NA NA TRBV7-2 CASSPSVQNYEQYF TGTGCCAGCAGCCCTAGCGTCCAAAACTACGAGCAGTACTTC
TRBJ1-5 13 NA NA TRBV18 CASSPDNNQPQHF TGTGCCAGCTCACCTGACAACAATCAGCCCCAGCATTTT
TRBJ1-1 14 NA NA TRBV15 CATSRVGGAHPNFF TGTGCCACCAGCAGAGTGGGGGGTGCACACCCGAATTTCTTT
TRBJ2-1 18 TRBD2 NA TRBV28 CASSPPLAGGPFYNEQFF TGTGCCAGCAGTCCTCCACTAGCGGGAGGGCCCTTTTACAATGAGCAGTTCTTC
TRBJ1-5 14 NA NA TRBV7-2 CASSSGTNNQPQHF TGTGCCAGCAGCTCCGGGACAAACAATCAGCCCCAGCATTTT
TRBJ2-7 12 TRBD1 NA TRBV28 CAGAGGGHEQYF TGTGCAGGGGCAGGGGGCGGTCACGAGCAGTACTTC
TRBJ1-2 17 TRBD1 few TRBV10-1 CASTRDRLSAEVYGYTF TGCGCCAGTACCCGGGACAGGTTATCGGCTGAGGTTTATGGCTACACCTTC
TRBJ2-6 15 NA NA TRBV9 CASSVGVSGANVLTF TGTGCCAGCAGCGTAGGAGTCTCTGGGGCCAACGTCCTGACTTTC
TRBJ1-6 14 TRBD1 NA TRBV19 CASSPGQGRAPLHF TGTGCCAGTAGTCCGGGACAGGGTAGAGCACCCCTCCACTTT
TRBJ1-3 15 NA NA TRBV6-5 CASSNRVTGGNTIYF TGTGCCAGCAGTAACCGGGTGACCGGGGGAAACACCATATATTTT
TRBJ2-2 11 NA once TRBV6-5 CASIGGGELFF TGTGCCAGCATAGGGGGCGGGGAGCTGTTTTTT
TRBJ1-2 12 TRBD1 NA TRBV6-4 CASSAGGGGYTF TGTGCCAGCAGTGCAGGGGGCGGTGGCTACACCTTC
TRBJ2-2 15 TRBD1 NA TRBV24-1 CATRSGQGDTGELFF TGTGCCACCAGATCGGGACAGGGAGACACCGGGGAGCTGTTTTTT
TRBJ1-4 14 NA NA TRBV5-1 CASSPGHLNEKLFF TGCGCCAGCAGCCCGGGACACCTTAATGAAAAACTGTTTTTT
TRBJ2-5 14 NA NA TRBV6-5 CASSYGARGETQYF TGTGCCAGCAGTTACGGGGCTAGGGGGGAGACCCAGTACTTC
TRBJ2-7 13 TRBD1 NA TRBV5-1 CASSLPGGHEQYF TGCGCCAGCAGCCTCCCAGGGGGCCACGAGCAGTACTTC
TRBJ2-7 19 TRBD2 NA TRBV28 CASSSFLRTSGSGSYEQYF TGTGCCAGCAGTTCCTTCCTCAGGACTAGCGGGAGTGGGTCCTACGAGCAGTACTTC
TRBJ1-5 14 TRBD1 NA TRBV6-1 CASSTGTANQPQHF TGTGCCAGCAGTACGGGGACAGCAAATCAGCCCCAGCATTTT
TRBJ2-1 15 TRBD2 NA TRBV4-3 CASSQEGGRMDEQFF TGCGCCAGCAGCCAAGAGGGAGGGAGGATGGATGAGCAGTTCTTC
TRBJ2-7 13 NA few TRBV10-3 CATRPDSSYEQYF TGTGCCACTAGACCGGACAGCTCCTACGAGCAGTACTTC
TRBJ1-2 12 TRBD1 NA TRBV7-2 CASAKGAYGYTF TGTGCCAGCGCGAAGGGGGCGTATGGCTACACCTTC
TRBJ2-7 17 TRBD2 NA TRBV7-2 CASSLVGLAGGSYEQYF TGTGCCAGCAGCTTAGTGGGACTAGCGGGAGGCTCCTACGAGCAGTACTTC
TRBJ1-2 15 TRBD1 NA TRBV6-5 CASNRGQGSNYGYTF TGTGCCAGCAATAGAGGACAGGGTTCGAACTATGGCTACACCTTC
TRBJ1-1 15 NA NA TRBV19 CASSIRQGMNTEAFF TGTGCCAGTAGTATCCGCCAGGGGATGAACACTGAAGCTTTCTTT
TRBJ2-5 13 NA few TRBV18 CASSPTAQETQYF TGTGCCAGCTCACCGACAGCCCAAGAGACCCAGTACTTC
TRBJ2-1 13 NA NA TRBV11-2 CASSADPPTGRFF TGTGCCAGCAGCGCAGACCCTCCCACGGGGAGGTTCTTC
TRBJ1-5 16 TRBD1 NA TRBV2 CASSGRGRGSYQPQHF TGTGCCAGCAGTGGACGGGGCAGGGGGTCTTATCAGCCCCAGCATTTT
TRBJ1-2 11 NA NA TRBV20-1 CSASSGNGYTF TGCAGTGCTAGTAGCGGTAATGGTTACACCTTC
TRBJ2-5 17 TRBD2 NA TRBV3-1/TRBV3-2 CASSQEGLAGELGTQYF TGTGCCAGCAGCCAAGAAGGACTAGCGGGAGAGCTGGGGACCCAGTACTTC
TRBJ1-2 13 NA NA TRBV18 CASSPRQTDGYTF TGTGCCAGCTCACCAAGACAGACGGATGGCTACACCTTC
TRBJ1-2 16 NA NA TRBV19 CASSMEVRWGLYGYTF TGTGCCAGTAGTATGGAAGTAAGGTGGGGACTCTATGGCTACACCTTC